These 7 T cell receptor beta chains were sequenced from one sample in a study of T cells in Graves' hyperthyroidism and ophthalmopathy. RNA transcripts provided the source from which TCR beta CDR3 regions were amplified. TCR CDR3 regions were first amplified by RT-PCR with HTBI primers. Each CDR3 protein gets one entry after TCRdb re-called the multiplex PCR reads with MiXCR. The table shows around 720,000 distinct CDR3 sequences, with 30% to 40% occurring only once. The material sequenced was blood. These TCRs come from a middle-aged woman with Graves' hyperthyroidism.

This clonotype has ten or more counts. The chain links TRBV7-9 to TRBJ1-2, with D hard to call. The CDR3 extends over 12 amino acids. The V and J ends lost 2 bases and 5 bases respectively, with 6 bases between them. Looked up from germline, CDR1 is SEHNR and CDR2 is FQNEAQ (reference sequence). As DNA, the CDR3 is TGTGCCAGCAGCTTAAGCAGATATGGCTACACCTTC. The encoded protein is CASSLSRYGYTF. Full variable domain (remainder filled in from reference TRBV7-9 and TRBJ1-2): DTGVSQNPRHKITKRGQNVTFRCDPISEHNRLYWYRQTLGQGPEFLTYFQNEAQLEKSRLLSDRFSAERPKGSFSTLEIQRTEQGDSAMYLCASSLSRYGYTFGSGTRLTVV.

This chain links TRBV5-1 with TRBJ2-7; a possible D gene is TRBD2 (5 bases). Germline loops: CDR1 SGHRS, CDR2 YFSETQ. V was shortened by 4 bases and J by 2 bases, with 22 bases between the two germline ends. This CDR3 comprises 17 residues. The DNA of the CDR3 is TGCGCCAGCAGCCGTCAAGACCTCGGGAATAAGGCCTACGAGCAGTACTTC. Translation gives CASSRQDLGNKAYEQYF.

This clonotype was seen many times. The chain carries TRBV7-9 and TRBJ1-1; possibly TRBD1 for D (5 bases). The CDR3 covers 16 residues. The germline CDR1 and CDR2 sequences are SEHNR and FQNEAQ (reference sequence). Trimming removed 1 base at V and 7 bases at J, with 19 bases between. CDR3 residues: CASSLGRQISRFEAFF. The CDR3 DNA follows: TGTGCCAGCAGCTTAGGCCGACAGATTTCCAGGTTTGAAGCTTTCTTT.

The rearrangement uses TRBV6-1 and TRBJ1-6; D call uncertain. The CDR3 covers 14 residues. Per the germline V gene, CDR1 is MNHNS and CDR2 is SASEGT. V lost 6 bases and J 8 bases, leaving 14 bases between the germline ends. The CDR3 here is CASSPWDKYSPLHF. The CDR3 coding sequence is TGTGCCAGCAGCCCGTGGGATAAATATTCACCCCTCCACTTT.

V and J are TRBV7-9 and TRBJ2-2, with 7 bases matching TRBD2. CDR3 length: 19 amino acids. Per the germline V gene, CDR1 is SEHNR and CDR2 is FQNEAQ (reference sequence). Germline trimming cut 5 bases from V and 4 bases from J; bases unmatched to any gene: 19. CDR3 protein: CASSQVGGAGEGATGELFF. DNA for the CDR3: TGTGCCAGCAGCCAAGTTGGGGGTGCGGGAGAGGGTGCCACCGGGGAGCTGTTTTTT.

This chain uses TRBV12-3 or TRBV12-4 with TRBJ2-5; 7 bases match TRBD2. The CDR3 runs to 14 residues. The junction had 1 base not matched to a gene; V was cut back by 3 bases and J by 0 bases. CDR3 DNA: TGTGCCAGCAGTTTTGGGACTAACCAAGAGACCCAGTACTTC. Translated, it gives CASSFGTNQETQYF.

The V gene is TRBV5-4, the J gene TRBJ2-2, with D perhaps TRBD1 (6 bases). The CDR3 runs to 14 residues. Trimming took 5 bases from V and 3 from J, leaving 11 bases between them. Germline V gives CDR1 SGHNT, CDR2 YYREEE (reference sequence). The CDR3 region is CASSRDTDTGELFF. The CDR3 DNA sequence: TGTGCCAGCAGTCGGGACACAGACACCGGGGAGCTGTTTTTT.